This T cell receptor (beta chain) derives from a study of vaccination and CD4 T cells after COVID-19. Sample treatment: roughly 10-day PBMC culture with coronavirus spike peptide pools or control peptides (ViraFEST assay). In this sample, this clonotype turned up a few times. What it binds is not known. The Oncomine TCR Beta short-read assay was what sequenced the DNA obtained from cultured CD4+ T cells. TCRdb passed the PCR reads through MiXCR, listing each CDR3 protein once. The sample has 20,000 to 25,000 distinct CDR3 sequences, 40% to 60% seen once. J lost 0 bases, V lost 7 bases, and 3 bases had no gene match. The germline V gene has CDR1 SGHTA and CDR2 FQGTGA. The CDR3 consists of 14 residues.

This chain links TRBV7-3 with TRBJ1-3, with 7 bases that match TRBD1. Sequencing input: CD4+ T cells from blood, cultured in vitro. This TCR was recovered from a human donor who had recovered from COVID-19. CDR3 nucleotide sequence: TGTGCCAGCAAACGGGACAGCTCTGGAAACACCATATATTTT. Its protein is CASKRDSSGNTIYF.